What follows is one T cell receptor (beta chain) and its context. Its antigen is unknown. This sample is drawn from a study of shared clonotypes between healthy human individuals. Findings and caveats of the study: Naive subsets generally had larger estimated richness than memory subsets.

Produced via immunoSEQ multiplex PCR; TCRdb's table is partial and in-frame only. Of roughly 2.2 million clones listed, more than 85% were seen once; the top ten hold 0.35% to 0.45%. The origin of this receptor is a man between 18 and 29 years old in good health. Some clones in this sample may be carry-over from other donors' samples. The sequenced material came from naive CD4+ T cells from PBMCs. Subset indicated: CD45RA+ positively selected.

For the CDR3, the DNA is TGTGCCAGCATCTCCCACGCGGCAGGGGACTATGGCTACACCTTC. Translating it yields CASISHAAGDYGYTF. The rearrangement links TRBV28 to TRBJ1-2, with TRBD1 as a possible D gene (6 bases). The V gene's germline CDR1 is MDHEN and CDR2 SYDVKM. The V gene lost 7 bases and the J gene lost 3 bases, with 18 bases spanning the gap. The CDR3 is made up of 15 amino acids.